This paragraph covers one T cell receptor beta chain sequence. Its antigen is as yet unknown. A single base separates this from a much larger clone, so it may be a read error. This specimen belongs to a study of tumor-infiltrating lymphocytes in primary liver carcinoma. Turning to the study itself: Measuring about 4.2 to 11 cm across, the tumors were staged as T1-T3 N0M0.

Unsorted whole blood yielded blood RNA, and germline DNA was extracted as well. Collected before surgery were about 4.3 milliliters of peripheral blood. Synthesis of TCR beta cDNA was carried out from 450 to 650 ng total RNA with a constant-region primer. Employing slightly modified ARM-PCR, three nested multiplex PCR rounds were run, and these gave rise to the TCR beta libraries. TCRdb reprocessed the multiplex PCR reads with MiXCR, giving one entry per CDR3 protein. This table has about 310,000 distinct CDR3 sequences, more than 55% appearing once. Points from the study as a whole: Overlap between tumor regions exceeded overlap of tumor with adjacent tissue or blood.

Specimen: peripheral blood. The receptor comes from a man in his forties with primary liver carcinoma and hepatitis B virus infection.

This CDR3 is CASSPPDRRPNTEAFF. The CDR3 region has the DNA TGCGCCAGCAGCCCGCCGGACAGGAGGCCGAACACTGAAGCTTTCTTT. The V and J genes are TRBV4-1 and TRBJ1-1; TRBD1 aligns across 7 bases. CDR1 and CDR2 from the germline V gene are MGHRA and YSYEKL. J lost 1 base, V lost 4 bases, and 9 bases had no gene match. This CDR3 has 16 residues.